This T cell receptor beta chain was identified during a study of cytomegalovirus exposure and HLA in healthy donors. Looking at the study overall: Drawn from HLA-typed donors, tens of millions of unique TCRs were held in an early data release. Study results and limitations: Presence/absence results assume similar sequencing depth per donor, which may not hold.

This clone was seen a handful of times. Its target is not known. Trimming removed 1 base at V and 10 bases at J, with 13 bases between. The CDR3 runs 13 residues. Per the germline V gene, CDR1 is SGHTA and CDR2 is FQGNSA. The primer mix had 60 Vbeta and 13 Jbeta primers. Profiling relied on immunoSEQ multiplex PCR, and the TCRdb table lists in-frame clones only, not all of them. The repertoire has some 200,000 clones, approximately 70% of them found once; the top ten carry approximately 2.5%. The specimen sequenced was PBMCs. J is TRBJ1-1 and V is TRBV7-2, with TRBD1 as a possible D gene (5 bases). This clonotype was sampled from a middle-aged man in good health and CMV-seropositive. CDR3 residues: CASSLGGGGVAFF. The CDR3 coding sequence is TGTGCCAGCAGCTTAGGTGGGGGGGGTGTAGCTTTCTTT.